The next 6 T cell receptor beta chains were all read from a single sample in a study of CD8 T cells in ankylosing spondylitis. TCRdb redid the calling of the 5' RACE reads with MiXCR, one entry per CDR3 protein. This sample has under 400,000 distinct CDR3 sequences; 11% occur once, and the top ten carry roughly 9.2%. Sequencing was performed on blood, either unsorted or a sorted T cell fraction (not recorded which). Receptor source: a female donor with ankylosing spondylitis or in good health (not recorded which).

This chain joins TRBV20-1 and TRBJ2-7; D might be TRBD2 (5 bases). Germline CDR1 DFQATT, CDR2 SNEGSKA (reference sequence). V lost 5 bases to trimming and J lost 6 bases, with 14 bases between them. The CDR3 is 12 residues long. CDR3 in amino acids: CSAWAGNFEQYF. DNA of the CDR3: TGCAGTGCTTGGGCCGGGAACTTCGAGCAGTACTTC.

The V gene is TRBV5-8, the J gene TRBJ2-7, with TRBD1 identical over 10 bases. This CDR3 has 15 residues. V was pared by 2 bases and J by 2 bases, with 4 bases of the junction left unmatched. Germline CDR1 is SGHTS and CDR2 is YDEGEE. The DNA for the CDR3 is TGTGCCAGCAGCTTACTGGGACAGGGGACCTACGAGCAGTACTTC. Translated, it gives CASSLLGQGTYEQYF.

This clonotype was seen a handful of times. V and J are TRBV13 and TRBJ1-1; D possibly corresponds to TRBD1 (5 bases). Trimming removed 0 bases at V and 7 bases at J, with 9 bases between. The CDR3 runs to 13 residues. Germline-derived CDR1 and CDR2 are PRHDT and FYEKMQ (reference sequence). Here the CDR3 reads CASSLGRGGEAFF. The CDR3 coding sequence is TGTGCCAGCAGCTTAGGTCGGGGGGGTGAAGCTTTCTTT.

This clonotype has a handful of counts. The chain employs TRBV18 and TRBJ1-1, with unresolved D. Trimming removed 3 bases from V and 0 bases from J, with 8 bases in between. Germline V lookup: CDR1 KGHSH, CDR2 LQKENI. The CDR3 covers 14 residues. This chain's CDR3 is CASSPPLVNTEAFF. The CDR3 DNA is TGTGCCAGCTCACCCCCACTCGTGAACACTGAAGCTTTCTTT.

This clonotype was counted ten times or more. The V call is TRBV5-1, the J call TRBJ2-7; TRBD1 matches 7 bases. Germline V gene data show CDR1 as SGHRS and CDR2 as YFSETQ. J was trimmed by 4 bases and V by 0 bases; bases with no gene match: 7. This CDR3 region has 15 residues. DNA for the CDR3: TGCGCCAGCAGCTTGGTCTGGGACAGATCTTACGAGCAGTACTTC. Translating gives CASSLVWDRSYEQYF.

This clonotype has ten or more counts. The chain couples TRBV27 to TRBJ2-3, with D perhaps matching TRBD1 (6 bases). The CDR3 loop spans 15 amino acids. The V end was cut by 2 bases, the J end by 2 bases, with 11 bases between. Germline V CDR1 and CDR2: MNHEY, SMNVEV (reference sequence). Here the CDR3 reads CASSLMGAPTDTQYF. Here the CDR3 DNA reads TGTGCCAGCAGTTTAATGGGGGCACCCACAGATACGCAGTATTTT.